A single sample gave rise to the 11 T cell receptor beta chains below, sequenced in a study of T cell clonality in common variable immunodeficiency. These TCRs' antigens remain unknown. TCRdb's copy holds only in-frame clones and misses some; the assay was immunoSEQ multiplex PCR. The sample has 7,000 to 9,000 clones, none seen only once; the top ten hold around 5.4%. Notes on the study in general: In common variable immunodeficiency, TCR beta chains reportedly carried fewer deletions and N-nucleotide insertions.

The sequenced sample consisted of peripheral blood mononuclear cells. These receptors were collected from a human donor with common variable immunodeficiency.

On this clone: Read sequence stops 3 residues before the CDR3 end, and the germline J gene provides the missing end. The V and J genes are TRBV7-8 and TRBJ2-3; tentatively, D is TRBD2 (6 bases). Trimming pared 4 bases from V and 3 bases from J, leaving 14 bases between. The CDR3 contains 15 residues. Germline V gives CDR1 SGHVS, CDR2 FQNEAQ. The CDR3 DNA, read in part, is TGTGCCAGCAGCTCCCTTGGCGGGATGACAGATACG. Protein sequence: CASSSLGGMTDT. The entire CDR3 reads CASSSLGGMTDTQYF.

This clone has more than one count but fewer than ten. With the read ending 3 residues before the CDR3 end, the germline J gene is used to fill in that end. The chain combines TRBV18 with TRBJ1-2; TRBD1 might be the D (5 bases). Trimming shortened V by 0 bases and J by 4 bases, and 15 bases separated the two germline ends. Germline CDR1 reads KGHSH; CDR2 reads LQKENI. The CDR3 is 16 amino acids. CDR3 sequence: CASSPPFPEGSYGYTF. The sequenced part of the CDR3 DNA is TGTGCCAGCTCACCACCTTTCCCGGAGGGGAGCTATGGC.

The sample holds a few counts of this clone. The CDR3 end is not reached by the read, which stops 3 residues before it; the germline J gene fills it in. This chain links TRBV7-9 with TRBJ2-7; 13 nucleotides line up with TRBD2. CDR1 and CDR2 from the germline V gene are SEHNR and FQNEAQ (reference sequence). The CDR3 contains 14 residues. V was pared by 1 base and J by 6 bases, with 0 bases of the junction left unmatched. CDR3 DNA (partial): TGTGCCAGCAGCTTAGGACTAGCGGGAGGCGAG. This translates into CASSLGLAGGE. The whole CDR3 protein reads CASSLGLAGGEQYF.

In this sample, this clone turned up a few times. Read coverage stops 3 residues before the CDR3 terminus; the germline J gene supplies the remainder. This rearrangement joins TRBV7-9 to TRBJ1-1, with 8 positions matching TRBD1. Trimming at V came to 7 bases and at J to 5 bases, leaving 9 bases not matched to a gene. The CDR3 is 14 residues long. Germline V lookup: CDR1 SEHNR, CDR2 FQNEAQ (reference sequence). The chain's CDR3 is CASIRDRGGTEAFF. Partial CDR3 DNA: TGTGCCAGCATCCGAGACAGGGGTGGTACTGAA.

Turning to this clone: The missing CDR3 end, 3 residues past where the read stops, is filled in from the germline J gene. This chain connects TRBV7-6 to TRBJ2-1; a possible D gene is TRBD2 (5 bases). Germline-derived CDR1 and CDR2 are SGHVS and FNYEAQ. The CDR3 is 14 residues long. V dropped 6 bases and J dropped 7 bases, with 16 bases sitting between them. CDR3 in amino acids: CASRSDPSGNEQFF. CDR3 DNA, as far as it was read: TGTGCCAGCAGATCGGACCCCTCGGGGAATGAG.

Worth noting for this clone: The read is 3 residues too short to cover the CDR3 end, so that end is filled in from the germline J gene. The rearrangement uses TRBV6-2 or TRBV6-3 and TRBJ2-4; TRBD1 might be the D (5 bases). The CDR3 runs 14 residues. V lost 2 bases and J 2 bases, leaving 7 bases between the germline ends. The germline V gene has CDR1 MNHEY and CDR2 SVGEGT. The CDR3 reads CASSYQGSKNIQYF. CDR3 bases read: TGTGCCAGCAGTTACCAGGGATCCAAAAACATT.

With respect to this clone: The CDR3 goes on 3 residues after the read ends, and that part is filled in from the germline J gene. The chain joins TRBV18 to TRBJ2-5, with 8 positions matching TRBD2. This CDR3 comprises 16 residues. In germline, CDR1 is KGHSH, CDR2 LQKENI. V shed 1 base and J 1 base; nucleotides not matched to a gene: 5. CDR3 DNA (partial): TGTGCCAGCTCACCACAGAGGACTAGCAGCCAAGAGACC. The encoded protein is CASSPQRTSSQET. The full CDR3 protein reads CASSPQRTSSQETQYF.

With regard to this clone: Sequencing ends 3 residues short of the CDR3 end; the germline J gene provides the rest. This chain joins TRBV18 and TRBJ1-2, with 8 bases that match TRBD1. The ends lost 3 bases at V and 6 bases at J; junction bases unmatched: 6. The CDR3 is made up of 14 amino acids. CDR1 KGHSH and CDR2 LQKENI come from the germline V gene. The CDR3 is CASSPSGTGDGYTF. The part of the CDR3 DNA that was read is TGTGCCAGCTCACCTTCCGGGACAGGAGATGGC.

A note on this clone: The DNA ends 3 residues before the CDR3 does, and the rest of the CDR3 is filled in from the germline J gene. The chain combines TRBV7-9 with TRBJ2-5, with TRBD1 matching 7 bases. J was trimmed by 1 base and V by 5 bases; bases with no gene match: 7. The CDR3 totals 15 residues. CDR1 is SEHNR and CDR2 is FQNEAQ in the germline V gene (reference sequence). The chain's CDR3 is CASSRGDRVQETQYF. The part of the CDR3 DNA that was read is TGTGCCAGCAGCCGAGGGGACAGAGTCCAAGAGACC.

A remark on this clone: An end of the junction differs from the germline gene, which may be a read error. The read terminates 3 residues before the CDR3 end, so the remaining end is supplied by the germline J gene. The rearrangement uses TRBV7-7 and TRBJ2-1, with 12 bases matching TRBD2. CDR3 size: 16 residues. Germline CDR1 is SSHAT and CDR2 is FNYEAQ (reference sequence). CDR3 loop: CASSPLAGGRYNEQFF. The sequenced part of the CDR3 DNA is TGTGCTAGCAGCCCCCTAGCGGGAGGGCGCTACAATGAG.

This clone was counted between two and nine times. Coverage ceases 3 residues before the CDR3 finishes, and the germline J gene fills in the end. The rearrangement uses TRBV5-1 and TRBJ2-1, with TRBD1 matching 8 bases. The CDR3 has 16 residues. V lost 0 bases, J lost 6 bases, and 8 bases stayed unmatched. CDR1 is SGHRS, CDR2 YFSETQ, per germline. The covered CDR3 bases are TGCGCCAGCAGCTTGGCCGGACAGGGATTGGGCAATGAG. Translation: CASSLAGQGLGNE. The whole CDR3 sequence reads CASSLAGQGLGNEQFF.